Following are 31 T cell receptor beta chains from one sample sequenced in a study of cytomegalovirus exposure and HLA in healthy donors. Use of 60 Vbeta and 13 Jbeta primers characterized the PCR. Assay used: immunoSEQ multiplex PCR; TCRdb lists only in-frame clones, some missing. This repertoire includes about 72,000 clones. The sample consisted of PBMCs. The receptors were gathered from a man aged 50-59 years in good health and CMV-seropositive.

The chain carries TRBV5-1 and TRBJ1-2, with D tentatively TRBD1 (5 bases). The CDR3 contains 14 residues. Looked up from germline, CDR1 is SGHRS and CDR2 is YFSETQ. With 4 bases removed from V and 8 bases from J, the gap between germline ends came to 18 bases. This CDR3 is CASSTGLPGEGYTF. The CDR3, as DNA: TGCGCCAGCAGCACGGGACTGCCGGGGGAAGGCTACACCTTC.

The rearrangement links TRBV6-1 to TRBJ2-7; 7 bases match TRBD2. Germline CDR1 MNHNS, CDR2 SASEGT. The V and J ends lost 1 base and 0 bases, in that order; junction bases with no gene match: 3. CDR3 length: 15 amino acids. In DNA form, the CDR3 reads TGTGCCAGCAGTGAAGTGGGAGGGAGCTCCTACGAGCAGTACGTC. This gives the protein CASSEVGGSSYEQYV.

This chain links TRBV2 with TRBJ2-1; 10 bases fit TRBD2. Unmatched junction bases numbered 5, after V lost 1 base and J lost 8 bases. Germline V CDR1 and CDR2: SNHLY, FYNNEI. This CDR3 has 15 residues. The CDR3 loop reads CASSEGTSGTYEQFF. Here the CDR3 DNA reads TGTGCCAGCAGTGAAGGGACTAGCGGTACATATGAGCAGTTCTTC.

The chain joins TRBV4-2 to TRBJ1-1; D is ambiguous. V lost 4 bases and J 7 bases, leaving 19 bases between the germline ends. Germline-derived CDR1 and CDR2 are LGHNA and YNFKEQ. The CDR3 length is 15 residues. The CDR3 DNA reads TGTGCCAGCAGCCGAGGGAGCGGCGGAACGGTTGAAGCTTTCTTT. This codes for CASSRGSGGTVEAFF.

The V call is TRBV19, the J call TRBJ2-3; 13 bases line up with TRBD2. Germline loops: CDR1 LNHDA, CDR2 SQIVND (reference sequence). The CDR3 has 17 amino acids. The J segment lost 2 bases and the V segment lost 6 bases, leaving 8 bases of the junction unmatched. The CDR3: CASSSGLAGVNTDTQYF. CDR3 in DNA: TGTGCCAGTAGCTCCGGACTAGCGGGAGTAAACACAGATACGCAGTATTTT.

The V call is TRBV7-3, the J call TRBJ2-3, with TRBD2 matching over 7 bases. CDR1 is SGHTA and CDR2 is FQGTGA in the germline V gene. The CDR3 length is 15 residues. The V segment lost 2 bases and the J segment 0 bases; nucleotides outside the gene matches: 2. The CDR3 DNA follows: TGTGCCAGCAGCTTATCACTAGCGAGCACAGATACGCAGTATTTT. Its protein is CASSLSLASTDTQYF.

The gene calls are TRBV7-9 and TRBJ2-7, with D perhaps TRBD1 (5 bases). Germline V gene data show CDR1 as SEHNR and CDR2 as FQNEAQ (reference sequence). This CDR3 comprises 14 residues. V was shortened by 0 bases and J by 4 bases, with 10 bases between the two germline ends. The CDR3 loop reads CASSLASTGYEQYV. The CDR3 DNA follows: TGTGCCAGCAGCTTAGCATCCACAGGTTACGAGCAGTACGTC.

The chain joins TRBV7-3 to TRBJ1-1; the match to TRBD1 covers 8 bases. Germline CDR1 reads SGHTA; CDR2 reads FQGTGA. With V trimmed by 1 base and J by 1 base, 2 bases remained unmatched. CDR3 length: 15 amino acids. CDR3 bases: TGTGCCAGCAGCTTAATGGGGACAGGGAACACTGAAGCTTTCTTT. It encodes CASSLMGTGNTEAFF.

The V and J genes are TRBV5-1 and TRBJ2-3; TRBD1 might be the D (7 bases). The V gene lost 0 bases and the J gene lost 4 bases, with 18 bases spanning the gap. Germline V gives CDR1 SGHRS, CDR2 YFSETQ. This CDR3 is built from 17 residues. The CDR3 coding sequence is TGCGCCAGCAGCTTGGGGTACAGGGGAGGTGGCCCAGATACGCAGTATTTT. It translates to CASSLGYRGGGPDTQYF.

The chain employs TRBV6-5 and TRBJ2-4; 8 nucleotides match TRBD1. Germline CDR1 is MNHEY and CDR2 is SVGAGI. Trimming at V came to 4 bases and at J to 3 bases, leaving 8 bases not matched to a gene. The CDR3 has 16 residues. The CDR3 sequence: CASSSESTGVKNIQYF. The CDR3 nucleotides are TGTGCCAGCAGTTCAGAATCGACAGGGGTCAAAAACATTCAGTACTTC.

This rearrangement joins TRBV9 to TRBJ2-1, with a tentative D call TRBD2 (7 bases). Germline-derived CDR1 and CDR2 are SGDLS and YYNGEE. This CDR3 contains 15 residues. The V gene lost 0 bases and the J gene lost 7 bases, with 14 bases spanning the gap. The CDR3 here is CASSVGLARGNEQFF. The DNA for the CDR3 is TGTGCCAGCAGCGTAGGACTAGCTAGGGGGAATGAGCAGTTCTTC.

The chain employs TRBV11-2 and TRBJ2-1, with TRBD2 matching over 14 bases. Per germline, CDR1 SGHAT and CDR2 FQNNGV. The CDR3 is 16 residues long. With V trimmed by 6 bases and J by 12 bases, 13 bases remained unmatched. This CDR3 reads CASSLRGLAGAHWQFF. The CDR3 nucleotides are TGTGCCAGCAGTCTTAGGGGACTAGCGGGAGCACATTGGCAGTTCTTC.

Written as DNA, the CDR3 is TGTGCCAGCAGCTTAAGCGCAGGTGAGAACACTGAAGCTTTCTTT. Amino acid sequence: CASSLSAGENTEAFF. This chain links TRBV7-3 with TRBJ1-1; no reliable D call. CDR3 length: 15 amino acids. V was clipped by 1 base and J by 1 base, with 10 bases between them. Germline-derived CDR1 and CDR2 are SGHTA and FQGTGA.

As concerns this clone: Different DNA sequences within this sample yield the same CDR3. V is TRBV7-3 and J is TRBJ2-6; 7 positions agree with TRBD1. Germline V CDR1 and CDR2: SGHTA, FQGTGA. J lost 2 bases, V lost 5 bases, and 3 bases had no gene match. The length of the CDR3 is 15 residues. The CDR3 sequence: CASSRQGTGANVLTF. In DNA form, the CDR3 reads TGTGCCAGCAGCAGACAGGGAACTGGGGCCAACGTCCTGACTTTC.

The CDR3 nucleotides read TGTGCCAGCAGTGAGGGGGCGGTCATCAATGAGCAGTTCTTC. Translation gives CASSEGAVINEQFF. V is TRBV2 and J is TRBJ2-1, with D maybe TRBD1 (6 bases). CDR3 length: 14 residues. With 3 bases removed from V and 6 bases from J, the gap between germline ends came to 12 bases. Germline V lookup: CDR1 SNHLY, CDR2 FYNNEI.

The J gene is TRBJ2-7, the V gene TRBV6-5, with TRBD2 matching over 8 bases. From germline, CDR1 is MNHEY and CDR2 SVGAGI. The V and J ends lost 6 bases and 3 bases, in that order; junction bases with no gene match: 4. The length of the CDR3 is 13 residues. CDR3 region: CASRAAGDYEQYV. CDR3 nucleotides: TGTGCCAGCAGGGCAGCGGGGGACTACGAGCAGTACGTC.

On this clone: Within the sample, other DNA sequences also encode this same CDR3. V and J are TRBV5-6 and TRBJ1-1; 8 nucleotides agree with TRBD1. The length of the CDR3 is 14 residues. Germline loops: CDR1 SGHDT, CDR2 YYEEEE. V lost 2 bases, J lost 1 base, and 1 base stayed unmatched. The CDR3 sequence is CASSFGQGNTEAFF. For the CDR3, the DNA is TGTGCCAGCAGCTTTGGACAGGGGAACACTGAAGCTTTCTTT.

Here the CDR3 reads CASSQDERNTRGAEAFF. The CDR3, as DNA: TGCGCCAGCAGCCAAGATGAAAGGAACACCCGGGGGGCTGAAGCTTTCTTT. This chain connects TRBV4-1 to TRBJ1-1; possibly TRBD1 for D (5 bases). Germline V CDR1 and CDR2: MGHRA, YSYEKL. CDR3 length: 17 amino acids. V lost 0 bases and J lost 6, with 20 bases in between.

The chain carries TRBV11-2 and TRBJ1-2; TRBD1 matches 8 bases. The CDR3 is 15 residues long. V was clipped by 2 bases and J by 2 bases; unmatched bases: 4. From germline, CDR1 is SGHAT and CDR2 FQNNGV. The CDR3 DNA reads as TGTGCCAGCAGCTTATTCAGGACAGGGAACTATGGCTACACCTTC. Residues: CASSLFRTGNYGYTF.

CDR3 in DNA: TGTGCCAGCTCACGACAGACGAACACTGAAGCTTTCTTT. Translated, it gives CASSRQTNTEAFF. The chain combines TRBV18 with TRBJ1-1, with D possibly being TRBD1 (5 bases). The CDR3 spans 13 residues. Germline CDR1 KGHSH, CDR2 LQKENI. Trimming took off 4 bases at V and 1 base at J, with 7 bases between the two ends.

This chain uses TRBV7-8 with TRBJ1-6; possible D gene TRBD1, 6 bases. This CDR3 spans 15 amino acids. Germline CDR1 reads SGHVS; CDR2 reads FQNEAQ. V lost 0 bases to trimming and J lost 7 bases, with 10 bases between them. CDR3 in DNA: TGTGCCAGCAGCTTAGCAGGGGGAAAAAATTCACCCCTCCACTTT. Translation gives CASSLAGGKNSPLHF.

The CDR3 protein is CASIRRREYYGYTF. As DNA, the CDR3 is TGTGCCAGTATAAGGCGGAGGGAGTACTATGGCTACACCTTC. V is TRBV19 and J is TRBJ1-2; D unresolved. Germline CDR1 reads LNHDA; CDR2 reads SQIVND (reference sequence). This CDR3 region has 14 residues. Trimming shortened V by 7 bases and J by 3 bases, and 15 bases separated the two germline ends.

This rearrangement joins TRBV19 to TRBJ2-7; 7 positions match TRBD1. The germline V gene has CDR1 LNHDA and CDR2 SQIVND (reference sequence). The CDR3 is made up of 15 amino acids. V lost 1 base, J lost 0 bases, and 3 bases stayed unmatched. In DNA form, the CDR3 reads TGTGCCAGTAGTATAGCTTGGGACAGCTCCTACGAGCAGTACGTC. Amino acid sequence: CASSIAWDSSYEQYV.

The chain couples TRBV7-6 to TRBJ2-1; D possibly corresponds to TRBD2 (6 bases). CDR3 size: 12 residues. V dropped 5 bases and J dropped 10 bases, with 12 bases sitting between them. CDR1 SGHVS and CDR2 FNYEAQ come from the germline V gene. The CDR3 DNA sequence: TGTGCCAGCAGCCCCCGTCGGGAGGAGCAGTTCTTC. Protein product: CASSPRREEQFF.

The chain employs TRBV5-5 and TRBJ1-3; D unclear. CDR3 size: 16 residues. The V gene lost 0 bases and the J gene lost 0 bases, with 10 bases spanning the gap. Germline loops: CDR1 SGHKS, CDR2 YYEKEE (reference sequence). This CDR3 is CASSLGVGFSGNTIYF. The CDR3 DNA sequence: TGTGCCAGCAGCTTGGGAGTCGGGTTCTCTGGAAACACCATATATTTT.

The chain carries TRBV6-5 and TRBJ1-3; D remains ambiguous. Germline values: CDR1 MNHEY, CDR2 SVGAGI. Trimming took 5 bases from V and 1 from J, leaving 12 bases between them. The length of the CDR3 is 15 residues. CDR3 residues: CASSRGIRSGNTIYF. The CDR3 DNA reads as TGTGCCAGCAGTCGGGGTATTCGATCTGGAAACACCATATATTTT.

The V gene is TRBV6-5, the J gene TRBJ1-5; D is undetermined. The V end lost 4 bases, the J end lost 3 bases, and 10 bases lay between the germline ends. CDR3 length: 14 residues. The germline gives CDR1 MNHEY, CDR2 SVGAGI. CDR3 DNA sequence: TGTGCCAGCAGTTCCTCGAGTCTCAATCAGCCCCAGCATTTT. Translation: CASSSSSLNQPQHF.

The genes are TRBV9 and TRBJ2-1, with D possibly matching TRBD2 (5 bases). V lost 4 bases, J lost 7 bases, and 15 bases lay in between. This CDR3 is built from 14 residues. From germline, CDR1 is SGDLS and CDR2 YYNGEE. The CDR3 DNA follows: TGTGCCAGCAGCCCCCGGGAAGGGCTAAATGAGCAGTTCTTC. The encoded protein is CASSPREGLNEQFF.

V is TRBV7-8 and J is TRBJ1-1; no clear D. The ends were cut back, 4 bases at V and 5 bases at J, with 17 bases in the middle. Germline V CDR1 and CDR2: SGHVS, FQNEAQ. The CDR3 loop spans 15 amino acids. The CDR3 is CASSWGNLRGTEAFF. The CDR3 DNA sequence: TGTGCCAGCAGCTGGGGTAACCTCCGAGGGACTGAAGCTTTCTTT.

The V gene is TRBV5-4, the J gene TRBJ1-1, with TRBD1 matching over 9 bases. The germline CDR1 and CDR2 sequences are SGHNT and YYREEE (reference sequence). The CDR3 spans 15 residues. With V trimmed by 3 bases and J by 1 base, 4 bases remained unmatched. The CDR3 is CASSSGTGPNTEAFF. For the CDR3, the DNA is TGTGCCAGCAGCTCCGGGACAGGGCCGAACACTGAAGCTTTCTTT.

The rearrangement joins TRBV7-2 to TRBJ2-1, with TRBD1 identical over 10 bases. V dropped 4 bases and J dropped 9; count of bases not matched to a gene: 9. CDR1 is SGHTA, CDR2 FQGNSA, per germline. The CDR3 has 15 residues. The CDR3 DNA is TGTGCCAGCAGCTGGCAGGGACAGGGGCTGGGTGAGCAGTTCTTC. This gives the protein CASSWQGQGLGEQFF. Supplemented by reference TRBV7-2 and TRBJ2-1, the full variable domain reads GAGVSQSPSNKVTEKGKDVELRCDPISGHTALYWYRQSLGQGLEFLIYFQGNSAPDKSGLPSDRFSAERTGGSVSTLTIQRTQQEDSAVYLCASSWQGQGLGEQFFGPGTRLTVL.